This entry lists 27 T cell receptor beta chains sequenced from one sample in a study of blood T cells in healthy people across ages. Sample-barcoded 5' priming and a J-beta primer mix drove a second PCR of 7 to 11 cycles. TCRdb used MiXCR to reprocess the 5' RACE reads, holding one entry per CDR3 protein. This table holds roughly 800,000 distinct CDR3 sequences, roughly 24% found once. Another study also made use of these data, one on T cells of mothers and their children.

The sequencing sample was made of blood. The source is a boy aged 10-17 years in good health.

The chain recombines TRBV27 with TRBJ2-5; D call uncertain. Trimming pared 8 bases from V and 4 bases from J, leaving 14 bases between. The CDR3 has 13 residues. Germline V lookup: CDR1 MNHEY, CDR2 SMNVEV (reference sequence). The CDR3 reads CASSARRGETQYF. CDR3 sequence (DNA): TGTGCCAGCTCGGCACGGAGAGGAGAGACCCAGTACTTC.

The chain employs TRBV20-1 and TRBJ2-3; 8 bases match TRBD1. V lost 5 bases and J lost 1; bases outside the gene matches: 11. Germline V gene sequence: CDR1 DFQATT, CDR2 SNEGSKA (reference sequence). This CDR3 has 16 amino acids. This CDR3 reads CSARTGQDEGTDTQYF. CDR3 DNA: TGCAGTGCTCGCACGGGACAGGACGAGGGCACAGATACGCAGTATTTT.

This clonotype was seen only a few times. The CDR3 bases are TGTGCCATCGGGGGACAGGGCCCTGGGGCCAACGTCCTGACTTTC. This gives the protein CAIGGQGPGANVLTF. The chain joins TRBV10-3 to TRBJ2-6, with 9 nucleotides matching TRBD1. From germline, CDR1 is ENHRY and CDR2 SYGVKD. The CDR3 covers 15 residues. J gave up 2 bases and V 8 bases, and 4 bases lay outside the gene matches.

The chain uses TRBV6-7 and TRBJ2-7, with D unresolved. TRBV6-7 counts as an open reading frame of uncertain function. The germline V and J ends were trimmed by 2 bases and 11 bases, with 7 bases remaining between them. This CDR3 contains 10 residues. The CDR3 DNA follows: TGTGCCAGCAGTTACGGGGTGGAGTACTTC. Residues: CASSYGVEYF.

This clonotype showed up just a few times. The chain couples TRBV20-1 to TRBJ2-7; D remains ambiguous. Germline loops: CDR1 DFQATT, CDR2 SNEGSKA (reference sequence). The CDR3 extends over 12 amino acids. V was pared by 6 bases and J by 1 base, with 10 bases between. The DNA for the CDR3 is TGCAGTGCCCGCGACCTGTCCTACGAGCAGTACTTC. Translation: CSARDLSYEQYF.

The CDR3 DNA follows: TGCGCCAGCAGCCACCGACTAGCGGGTGGGTCTTACGAGCAGTACTTC. It yields the protein CASSHRLAGGSYEQYF. V is TRBV4-1 and J is TRBJ2-7; 10 bases are shared with TRBD2. The CDR3 consists of 16 residues. The V gene's germline CDR1 is MGHRA and CDR2 YSYEKL. V shed 3 bases and J 4 bases; nucleotides not matched to a gene: 9.

The chain couples TRBV6-6 to TRBJ2-5; TRBD1 matches at 8 bases. The J call may be incorrect, as the DNA end agrees better with TRBJ2-7. This CDR3 spans 15 amino acids. CDR1 is MNHNY and CDR2 is SVGAGI in the germline V gene (reference sequence). The CDR3 nucleotides are TGTGCCAGCAGTTACACTCTACAGGGGGCCTACGAGCAGTACTTC. It specifies CASSYTLQGAYEQYF.

This clonotype was recorded a few times. This rearrangement joins TRBV18 to TRBJ1-6; TRBD1 agrees at 9 bases. The length of the CDR3 is 16 residues. Per the germline V gene, CDR1 is KGHSH and CDR2 is LQKENI. Trimming at V came to 0 bases and at J to 9 bases, leaving 6 bases not matched to a gene. Written as DNA, the CDR3 is TGTGCCAGCTCACCACCGTCGGGACAGGGCGTTTCACCCCTCCACTTT. This translates into CASSPPSGQGVSPLHF.

CDR3 sequence reads: CASSSPGTGGGYNEQFF. CDR3 sequence (DNA): TGCGCCAGCAGCTCGCCAGGGACAGGGGGCGGTTACAATGAGCAGTTCTTC. The chain joins TRBV5-1 to TRBJ2-1, with 12 positions matching TRBD1. Germline values: CDR1 SGHRS, CDR2 YFSETQ. V trimming: 3 bases; J trimming: 4 bases; junction bases outside the gene matches: 8. The CDR3 spans 17 residues. Variable domain in full (rest from reference TRBV5-1 and TRBJ2-1): KAGVTQTPRYLIKTRGQQVTLSCSPISGHRSVSWYQQTPGQGLQFLFEYFSETQRNKGNFPGRFSGRQFSNSRSEMNVSTLELGDSALYLCASSSPGTGGGYNEQFFGPGTRLTVL.

The chain recombines TRBV12-3 or TRBV12-4 with TRBJ1-1; D may be TRBD1 (6 bases). This CDR3 is 15 amino acids long. Deletions cut 5 bases from V and 2 bases from J, with 15 bases between. CDR3 in DNA: TGTGCCAGCAGTCCAAGGGGGGCGGCTAACACTGAAGCTTTCTTT. This sequence encodes CASSPRGAANTEAFF.

Worth noting for this clonotype: A read error may account for a junction end that differs from germline. The rearrangement joins TRBV20-1 to TRBJ1-1; D not certain. The CDR3 extends over 11 amino acids. CDR1 is DFQATT and CDR2 is SNEGSKA in the germline V gene (reference sequence). CDR3 sequence reads: CSAQTNTEAFF. In DNA, the CDR3 is TGTAGTGCTCAAACAAACACTGAAGCTTTCTTT.

The V and J genes are TRBV4-1 and TRBJ1-2; possibly TRBD1 for D (6 bases). Trimming took off 3 bases at V and 8 bases at J, with 16 bases between the two ends. The CDR3 is 14 residues long. Germline V gene sequence: CDR1 MGHRA, CDR2 YSYEKL. Here the CDR3 DNA reads TGCGCCAGCAGCCAGACACAGGGAGCGAGGGGCTACACCTTC. Translated, it gives CASSQTQGARGYTF.

This clonotype was observed a handful of times. This chain uses TRBV27 with TRBJ2-7; D is uncertain. Germline CDR1 MNHEY, CDR2 SMNVEV (reference sequence). V lost 5 bases and J 2 bases, leaving 13 bases between the germline ends. The CDR3 loop spans 14 amino acids. CDR3: CASSEVGRAYEQYF. The CDR3 nucleotides are TGTGCCAGCAGTGAGGTGGGCAGAGCCTACGAGCAGTACTTC.

This chain uses TRBV7-2 with TRBJ2-5, with a possible D match to TRBD2 (5 bases). This CDR3 has 15 residues. The V gene lost 2 bases and the J gene lost 5 bases, with 15 bases spanning the gap. Germline loops: CDR1 SGHTA, CDR2 FQGNSA. The CDR3 nucleotides read TGTGCCAGCAGCTTAAAACTAGTACTGATGGAGACCCAGTACTTC. It translates to CASSLKLVLMETQYF.

The genes are TRBV14 and TRBJ1-1, with D possibly TRBD1 on 5 matching bases. This CDR3 region has 15 residues. With 3 bases removed from V and 11 bases from J, the gap between germline ends came to 22 bases. Germline V CDR1 and CDR2: SGHDN, FVKESK. The CDR3 coding sequence is TGTGCCAGCAGCCAGGGAGGGGAGGGACGAAGTCAGGCTTTCTTT. It specifies CASSQGGEGRSQAFF.

The V and J genes are TRBV7-2 and TRBJ1-2, with 7 positions matching TRBD1. The CDR3 is made up of 12 amino acids. Germline V gene data show CDR1 as SGHTA and CDR2 as FQGNSA. V lost 2 bases, J lost 11 bases, and 5 bases stayed unmatched. This CDR3 is CASSLSTGAYTF. DNA of the CDR3: TGTGCCAGCAGCTTAAGTACAGGGGCATACACCTTC. The full variable domain, completed using reference TRBV7-2 and TRBJ1-2, is GAGVSQSPSNKVTEKGKDVELRCDPISGHTALYWYRQSLGQGLEFLIYFQGNSAPDKSGLPSDRFSAERTGGSVSTLTIQRTQQEDSAVYLCASSLSTGAYTFGSGTRLTVV.

V is TRBV28 and J is TRBJ1-4, with 8 bases matching TRBD1. Germline CDR1 MDHEN, CDR2 SYDVKM. V lost 5 bases and J lost 7; bases outside the gene matches: 9. This CDR3 region has 15 residues. The CDR3 DNA is TGTGCCAGCAGTACTCCCGGGACAGGAGGTGAAAAACTGTTTTTT. Its protein is CASSTPGTGGEKLFF.

V usage is TRBV3-1 and J usage is TRBJ1-1, with D perhaps matching TRBD1 (5 bases). Germline CDR1 LGHDT, CDR2 YNNKEL (reference sequence). V lost 4 bases and J lost 1, with 13 bases in between. CDR3 length equals 15 residues. The CDR3 reads CASSPSVQGNTEAFF. The CDR3, as DNA: TGTGCCAGCAGCCCATCAGTTCAGGGGAACACTGAAGCTTTCTTT.

As to this clonotype: A junction end diverges from the germline sequence, so it may reflect a read error. The chain couples TRBV5-1 to TRBJ2-3; tentative D call: TRBD1 (5 bases). The CDR3 has 14 residues. Germline CDR1 reads SGHRS; CDR2 reads YFSETQ. The CDR3 is CASRTQPSTDTQYF. In DNA form, the CDR3 reads TGCGCGAGCAGGACACAGCCTAGCACAGATACGCAGTATTTT.

This rearrangement joins TRBV27 to TRBJ2-3; D gene unclear. The CDR3 runs 15 residues. The V end lost 0 bases, the J end lost 3 bases, and 10 bases lay between the germline ends. The germline CDR1 and CDR2 sequences are MNHEY and SMNVEV (reference sequence). This CDR3 reads CASSLSGYGTDTQYF. CDR3 coding DNA: TGTGCCAGCAGTTTATCCGGTTATGGAACAGATACGCAGTATTTT.

The CDR3 sequence: CASSLRSGAFRDSPLHF. CDR3 coding DNA: TGTGCCAGCAGCTTACGTAGTGGCGCTTTTAGGGATTCACCCCTCCACTTT. This chain joins TRBV9 and TRBJ1-6; D uncertain. V was cut by 4 bases and J by 8 bases, with 22 bases left in between. Germline-derived CDR1 and CDR2 are SGDLS and YYNGEE. This CDR3 spans 17 amino acids. The whole variable domain, remainder taken from reference TRBV9 and TRBJ1-6, is DSGVTQTPKHLITATGQRVTLRCSPRSGDLSVYWYQQSLDQGLQFLIQYYNGEERAKGNILERFSAQQFPDLHSELNLSSLELGDSALYFCASSLRSGAFRDSPLHFGNGTRLTVT.

This clonotype was seen only a few times. This sequence joins TRBV6-5 and TRBJ1-1; D perhaps matches TRBD1 (5 bases). Trimming removed 0 bases at V and 4 bases at J, with 12 bases between. Germline loops: CDR1 MNHEY, CDR2 SVGAGI. This CDR3 region has 15 residues. CDR3 in amino acids: CASSYSNRGGTEAFF. CDR3 sequence (DNA): TGTGCCAGCAGTTACTCGAATCGGGGGGGCACTGAAGCTTTCTTT.

This clonotype was seen a handful of times. V and J are TRBV11-2 and TRBJ2-5; TRBD2 agrees at 8 bases. Germline values: CDR1 SGHAT, CDR2 FQNNGV. Losses at the gene ends were 0 bases for V and 6 bases for J; bases not matched to a gene: 9. CDR3 size: 16 residues. The CDR3 reads CASSLERGADWKTQYF. Written as DNA, the CDR3 is TGTGCCAGCAGCTTAGAGCGGGGGGCCGACTGGAAGACCCAGTACTTC.

This clonotype was found a few times. This rearrangement joins TRBV15 to TRBJ1-4; TRBD1 is a possible D gene (6 bases). CDR3 length: 16 residues. The germline V gene encodes CDR1 LNHNV and CDR2 YYDKDF (reference sequence). Trimming removed 3 bases from V and 8 bases from J, with 19 bases in between. The CDR3: CATSRDYRDRDEKLFF. CDR3 bases: TGTGCCACCAGCAGGGACTACAGGGATCGGGACGAAAAACTGTTTTTT.

The gene calls are TRBV6-5 and TRBJ2-5; no firm D call. The length of the CDR3 is 15 residues. V shed 1 base and J shed 4 bases, with 13 bases lying between them. Germline CDR1 MNHEY, CDR2 SVGAGI. The CDR3 sequence: CASSYFRQSPETQYF. The CDR3 nucleotides are TGTGCCAGCAGTTACTTTAGGCAGTCGCCAGAGACCCAGTACTTC.

A few counts support this clonotype. The V gene is TRBV20-1, the J gene TRBJ1-4; 7 positions match TRBD1. V trimming: 6 bases; J trimming: 5 bases; junction bases outside the gene matches: 6. The CDR3 length is 13 residues. The V gene's germline CDR1 is DFQATT and CDR2 SNEGSKA (reference sequence). In DNA, the CDR3 is TGCAGTGCCGACACAGGGGAGAATGAAAAACTGTTTTTT. Translated: CSADTGENEKLFF.

This clonotype has ten or more counts. This sequence joins TRBV20-1 and TRBJ1-4; D is perhaps TRBD1 (6 bases). This CDR3 is 15 amino acids long. Deletions cut 4 bases from V and 7 bases from J, with 19 bases between. Per the germline V gene, CDR1 is DFQATT and CDR2 is SNEGSKA (reference sequence). The CDR3 nucleotides read TGCAGTGCTATCCCCCCGGGGGCTCTAATTGAAAAACTGTTTTTT. Amino acids: CSAIPPGALIEKLFF.